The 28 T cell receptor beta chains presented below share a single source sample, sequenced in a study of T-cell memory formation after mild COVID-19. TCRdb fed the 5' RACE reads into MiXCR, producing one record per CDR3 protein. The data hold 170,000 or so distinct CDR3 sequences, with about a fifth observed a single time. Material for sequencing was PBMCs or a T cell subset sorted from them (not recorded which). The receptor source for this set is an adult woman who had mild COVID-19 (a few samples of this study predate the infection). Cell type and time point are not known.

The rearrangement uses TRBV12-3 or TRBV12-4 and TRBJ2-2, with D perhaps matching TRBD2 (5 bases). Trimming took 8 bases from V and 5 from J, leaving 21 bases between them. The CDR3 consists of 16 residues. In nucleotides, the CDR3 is TGTGCCAGCGGTGGCCTTGGTCTAGCTGGAACCGGGGAGCTGTTTTTT. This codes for CASGGLGLAGTGELFF.

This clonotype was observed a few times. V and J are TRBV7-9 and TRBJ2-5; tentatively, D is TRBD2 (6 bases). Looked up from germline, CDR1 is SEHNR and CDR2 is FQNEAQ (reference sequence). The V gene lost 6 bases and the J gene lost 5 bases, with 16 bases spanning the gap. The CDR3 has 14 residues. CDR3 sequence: CASSSDYLRETQYF. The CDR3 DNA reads TGTGCCAGCAGTTCGGACTACCTCCGGGAGACCCAGTACTTC.

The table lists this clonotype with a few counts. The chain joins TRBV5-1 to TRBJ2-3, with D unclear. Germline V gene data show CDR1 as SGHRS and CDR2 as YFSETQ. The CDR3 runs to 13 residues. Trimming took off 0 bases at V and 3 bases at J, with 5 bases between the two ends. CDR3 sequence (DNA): TGCGCCAGCAGCTTGGCGGCAACAGATACGCAGTATTTT. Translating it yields CASSLAATDTQYF.

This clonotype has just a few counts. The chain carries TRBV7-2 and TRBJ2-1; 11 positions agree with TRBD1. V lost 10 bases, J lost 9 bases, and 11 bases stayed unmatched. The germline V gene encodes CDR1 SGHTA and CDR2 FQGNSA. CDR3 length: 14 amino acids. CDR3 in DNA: TGTGCCACAAAACCGGGACAGGGGGAGGGTGAGCAGTTCTTC. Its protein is CATKPGQGEGEQFF.

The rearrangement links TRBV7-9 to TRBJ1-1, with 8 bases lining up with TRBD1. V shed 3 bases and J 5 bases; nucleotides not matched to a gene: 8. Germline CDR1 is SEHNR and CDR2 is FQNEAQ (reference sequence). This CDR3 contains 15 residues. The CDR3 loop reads CASSLPGQGLTEAFF. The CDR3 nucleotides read TGTGCCAGCAGCTTGCCCGGACAGGGTCTTACTGAAGCTTTCTTT.

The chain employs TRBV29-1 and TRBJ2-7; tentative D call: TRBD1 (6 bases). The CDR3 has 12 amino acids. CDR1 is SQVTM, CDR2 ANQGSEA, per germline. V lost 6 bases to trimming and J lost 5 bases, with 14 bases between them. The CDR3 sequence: CSVETGTDEQYF. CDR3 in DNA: TGCAGCGTCGAAACAGGGACCGACGAGCAGTACTTC.

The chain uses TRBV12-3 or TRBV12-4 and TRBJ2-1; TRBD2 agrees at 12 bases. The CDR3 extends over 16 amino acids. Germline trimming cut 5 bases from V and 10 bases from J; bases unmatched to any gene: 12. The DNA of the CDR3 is TGTGCCAGCAGTCCAGAGGGACTAGCGGGCTCACCGGAGCAGTTCTTC. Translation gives CASSPEGLAGSPEQFF.

The CDR3 loop is CASSLPPGYEQYF. The CDR3 nucleotides are TGTGCCAGCAGCTTACCCCCGGGCTACGAGCAGTACTTC. The chain links TRBV7-9 to TRBJ2-7; D is unclear. The CDR3 is 13 amino acids. Germline CDR1 SEHNR, CDR2 FQNEAQ (reference sequence). The V end lost 2 bases, the J end lost 3 bases, and 8 bases lay between the germline ends.

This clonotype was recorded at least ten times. The CDR3 nucleotides are TGTGCCAGCAGCCCTCTCACTTCCTACGAGCAGTACTTC. This gives the protein CASSPLTSYEQYF. The chain recombines TRBV7-9 with TRBJ2-7; no reliable D call. Germline V gene data show CDR1 as SEHNR and CDR2 as FQNEAQ (reference sequence). With 5 bases removed from V and 1 base from J, the gap between germline ends came to 9 bases. This CDR3 has 13 residues.

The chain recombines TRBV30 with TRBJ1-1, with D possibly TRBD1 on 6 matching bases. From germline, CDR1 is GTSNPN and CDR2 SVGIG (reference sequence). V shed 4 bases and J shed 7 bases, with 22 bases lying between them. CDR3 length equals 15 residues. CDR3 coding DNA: TGTGCCTGGAAGCCATCGGGACACCTATTTGTTGAAGCTTTCTTT. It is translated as CAWKPSGHLFVEAFF.

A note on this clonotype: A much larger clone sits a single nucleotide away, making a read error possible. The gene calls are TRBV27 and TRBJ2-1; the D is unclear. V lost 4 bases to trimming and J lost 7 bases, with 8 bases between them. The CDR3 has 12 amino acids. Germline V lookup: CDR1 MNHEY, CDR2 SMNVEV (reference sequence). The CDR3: CASSSPGNEQFF. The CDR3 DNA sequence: TGTGCCAGCAGTTCCCCCGGGAATGAGCAGTTCTTC.

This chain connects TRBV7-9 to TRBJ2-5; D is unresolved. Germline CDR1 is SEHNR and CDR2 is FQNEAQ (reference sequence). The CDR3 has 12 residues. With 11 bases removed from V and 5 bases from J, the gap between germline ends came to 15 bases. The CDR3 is CASLRVGETQYF. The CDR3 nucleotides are TGTGCCTCCCTTAGGGTCGGGGAGACCCAGTACTTC.

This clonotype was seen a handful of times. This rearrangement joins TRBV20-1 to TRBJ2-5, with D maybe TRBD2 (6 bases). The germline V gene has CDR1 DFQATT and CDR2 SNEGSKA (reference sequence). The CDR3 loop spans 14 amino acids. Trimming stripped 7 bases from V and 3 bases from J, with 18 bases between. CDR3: CSVIHGGAKETQYF. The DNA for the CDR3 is TGCAGTGTCATTCATGGCGGGGCCAAAGAGACCCAGTACTTC.

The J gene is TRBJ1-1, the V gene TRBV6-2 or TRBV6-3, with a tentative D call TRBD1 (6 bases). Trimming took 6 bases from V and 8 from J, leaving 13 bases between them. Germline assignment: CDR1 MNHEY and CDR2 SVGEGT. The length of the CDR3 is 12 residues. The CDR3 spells CASSLQGIEAFF. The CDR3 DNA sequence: TGTGCCAGCAGCCTACAGGGTATCGAAGCTTTCTTT.

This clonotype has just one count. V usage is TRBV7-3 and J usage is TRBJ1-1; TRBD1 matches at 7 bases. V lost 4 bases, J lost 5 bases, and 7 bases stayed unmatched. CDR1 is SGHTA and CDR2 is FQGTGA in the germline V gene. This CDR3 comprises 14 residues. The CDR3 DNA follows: TGTGCCAGCAGCTCCACAGGGGATTTTACTGAAGCTTTCTTT. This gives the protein CASSSTGDFTEAFF.

This chain's CDR3 is CASSLPNGGAFF. The CDR3 region has the DNA TGTGCCAGCAGCTTACCCAATGGGGGAGCTTTCTTT. The chain carries TRBV7-9 and TRBJ1-1, with TRBD1 as a possible D gene (5 bases). V was clipped by 2 bases and J by 10 bases, with 11 bases between them. The CDR3 length is 12 residues. Germline V gene data show CDR1 as SEHNR and CDR2 as FQNEAQ (reference sequence).

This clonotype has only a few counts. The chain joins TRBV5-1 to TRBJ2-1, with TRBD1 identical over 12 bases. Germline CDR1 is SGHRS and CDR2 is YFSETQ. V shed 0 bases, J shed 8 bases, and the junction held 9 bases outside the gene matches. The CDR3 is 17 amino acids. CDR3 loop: CASSLGYRDRGPDEQFF. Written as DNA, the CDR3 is TGCGCCAGCAGCTTGGGATACCGGGACAGGGGGCCAGATGAGCAGTTCTTC.

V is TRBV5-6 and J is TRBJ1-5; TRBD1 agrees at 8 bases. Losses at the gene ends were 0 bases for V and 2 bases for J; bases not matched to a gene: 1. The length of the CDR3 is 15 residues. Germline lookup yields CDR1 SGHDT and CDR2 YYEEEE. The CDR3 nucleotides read TGTGCCAGCAGCTTGGCAGGGGGCGGCAATCAGCCCCAGCATTTT. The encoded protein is CASSLAGGGNQPQHF.

The CDR3 reads CATSDWGKGLAGAADTQYF. The CDR3 nucleotides read TGTGCCACCAGTGATTGGGGGAAAGGACTAGCGGGAGCGGCAGATACGCAGTATTTT. V usage is TRBV24-1 and J usage is TRBJ2-3; TRBD2 matches 13 bases. The V segment lost 2 bases and the J segment 4 bases; nucleotides outside the gene matches: 11. Germline V lookup: CDR1 KGHDR, CDR2 SFDVKD. The CDR3 consists of 19 residues.

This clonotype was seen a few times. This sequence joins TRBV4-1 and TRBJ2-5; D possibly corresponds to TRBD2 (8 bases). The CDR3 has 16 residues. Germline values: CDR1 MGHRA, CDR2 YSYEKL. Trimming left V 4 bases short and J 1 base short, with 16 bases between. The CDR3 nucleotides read TGCGCCAGCAGCCCAGGGGGTGCGGGGGGCCAAGAGACCCAGTACTTC. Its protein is CASSPGGAGGQETQYF.

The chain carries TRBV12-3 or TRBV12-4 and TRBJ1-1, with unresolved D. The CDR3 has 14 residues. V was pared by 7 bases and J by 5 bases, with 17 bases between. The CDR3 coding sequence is TGTGCCAGCACAAGTGGAGGGATAGGGACTGAAGCTTTCTTT. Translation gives CASTSGGIGTEAFF.

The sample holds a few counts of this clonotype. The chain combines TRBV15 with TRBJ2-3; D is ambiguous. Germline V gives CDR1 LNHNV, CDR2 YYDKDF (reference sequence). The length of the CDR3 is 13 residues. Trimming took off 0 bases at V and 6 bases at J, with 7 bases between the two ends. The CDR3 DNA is TGTGCCACCAGCAGAGATCCTGGGGATACGCAGTATTTT. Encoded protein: CATSRDPGDTQYF.

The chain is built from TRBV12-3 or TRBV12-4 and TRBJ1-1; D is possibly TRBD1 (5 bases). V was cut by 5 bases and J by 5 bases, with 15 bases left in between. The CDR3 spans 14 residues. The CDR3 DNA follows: TGTGCCAGCAGTATGGACGGTGGGGGGACTGAAGCTTTCTTT. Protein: CASSMDGGGTEAFF.

CDR3 nucleotides: TGTGCCAGCAGCCCCAGATCCGGGACAGCCTACGAGCAGTACTTC. It yields the protein CASSPRSGTAYEQYF. The chain joins TRBV5-6 to TRBJ2-7; 7 nucleotides agree with TRBD1. The CDR3 length is 15 residues. Unmatched junction bases numbered 9, after V lost 4 bases and J lost 2 bases. Germline CDR1 reads SGHDT; CDR2 reads YYEEEE. Supplemented by reference TRBV5-6 and TRBJ2-7, the full variable domain reads DAGVTQSPTHLIKTRGQQVTLRCSPKSGHDTVSWYQQALGQGPQFIFQYYEEEERQRGNFPDRFSGHQFPNYSSELNVNALLLGDSALYLCASSPRSGTAYEQYFGPGTRLTVT.

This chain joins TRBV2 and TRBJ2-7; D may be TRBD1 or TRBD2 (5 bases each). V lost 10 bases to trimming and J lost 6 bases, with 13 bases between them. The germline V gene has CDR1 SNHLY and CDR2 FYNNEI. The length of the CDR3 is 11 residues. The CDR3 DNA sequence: TGTGCCACCCAGGCTGGGGGCGAGCAGTACTTC. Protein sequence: CATQAGGEQYF.

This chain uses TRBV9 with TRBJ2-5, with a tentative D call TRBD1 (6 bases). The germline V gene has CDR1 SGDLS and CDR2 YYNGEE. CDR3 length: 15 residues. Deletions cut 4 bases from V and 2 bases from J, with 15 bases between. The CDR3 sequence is CASSTAWGLQETQYF. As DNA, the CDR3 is TGTGCCAGCAGCACGGCCTGGGGGCTTCAAGAGACCCAGTACTTC.

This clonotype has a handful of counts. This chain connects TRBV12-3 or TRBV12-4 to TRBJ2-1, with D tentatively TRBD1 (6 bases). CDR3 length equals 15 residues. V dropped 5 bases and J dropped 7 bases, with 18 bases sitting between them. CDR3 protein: CASSLKGERWNEQFF. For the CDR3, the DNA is TGTGCCAGCAGTCTAAAGGGGGAGCGATGGAATGAGCAGTTCTTC.

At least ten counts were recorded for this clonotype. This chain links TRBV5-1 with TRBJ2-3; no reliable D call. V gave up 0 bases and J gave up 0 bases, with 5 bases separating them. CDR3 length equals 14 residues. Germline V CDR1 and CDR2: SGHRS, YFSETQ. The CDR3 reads CASSLDQSTDTQYF. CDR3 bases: TGCGCCAGCAGCTTGGATCAGAGCACAGATACGCAGTATTTT. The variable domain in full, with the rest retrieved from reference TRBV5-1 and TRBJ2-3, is KAGVTQTPRYLIKTRGQQVTLSCSPISGHRSVSWYQQTPGQGLQFLFEYFSETQRNKGNFPGRFSGRQFSNSRSEMNVSTLELGDSALYLCASSLDQSTDTQYFGPGTRLTVL.